These T cell receptor beta chains were read from a single sample in a study of siplizumab effects on memory and regulatory T cells. Clones were read by immunoSEQ multiplex PCR, and TCRdb kept only the in-frame ones, dropping some. The top ten clones hold around 1.1% of a sample with 97,000 or so clones, 80% to 95% of them seen once. The specimen sequenced was CD4+ T cells sorted from blood. These receptors all stem from a human donor in good health. CDR3s include the opening cysteine and the closing phenylalanine or tryptophan. D genes are given only for firm matches. Some rows have no size entry. The others give once, few or many, or a class for an expanded clone.

TGTGCCAGCAGCCGGAGCGGGGGCTCCTACAATGAGCAGTTCTTC | CASSRSGGSYNEQFF | TRBD2 | TRBV5-5 | . | TRBJ2-1
TGTGCCAGCAGTGGGAGACAGGCCGGGAGTTCACCCCTCCACTTT | CASSGRQAGSSPLHF | . | TRBV25-1 | . | TRBJ1-6
TGTGCCAGCAGTTTACTGCCGGGGCCGAGGACAGATACGCAGTATTTT | CASSLLPGPRTDTQYF | . | TRBV27 | . | TRBJ2-3
TGTGCCAGCAGCGTAGGGCAGGAGGATCAGCCCCAGCATTTT | CASSVGQEDQPQHF | . | TRBV9 | . | TRBJ1-5
TGTGCCAGCAGTTACTCGCTGGTCAAAGAGACCCAGTACTTC | CASSYSLVKETQYF | . | TRBV6-5 | . | TRBJ2-5
TGTGCCACCCACAGGGAGCCCTACGAGCAGTACTTC | CATHREPYEQYF | . | TRBV6-1 | few | TRBJ2-7
TGTGCCAGCAGTCAATACAAAGGGGGCACTGAAGCTTTCTTT | CASSQYKGGTEAFF | . | TRBV6-1 | . | TRBJ1-1
TGTGCCAGCAGTCCCCCTAGGACCGCAACTAATGAAAAACTGTTTTTT | CASSPPRTATNEKLFF | . | TRBV28 | . | TRBJ1-4
TGTGCCAGCAGCCCCCCACTCTATAGCAATCAGCCCCAGCATTTT | CASSPPLYSNQPQHF | . | TRBV28 | once | TRBJ1-5
TGCGCCAGCAGTGGGCTAGCGGAGAGTGGGAGTCTAGCTCGCAATGAGCAGTTCTTC | CASSGLAESGSLARNEQFF | TRBD2 | TRBV10-1 | . | TRBJ2-1
TGTGCCAGCAGCTTACGGTTGTCGAGCGGGAGGGCCCGGACAGATACGCAGTATTTT | CASSLRLSSGRARTDTQYF | TRBD2 | TRBV7-2 | . | TRBJ2-3
TGCGCCAGCAGCTCCGGGACAGGTTACAATGAGCAGTTCTTC | CASSSGTGYNEQFF | TRBD1 | TRBV5-1 | . | TRBJ2-1
TGTGCCAGCTCACCCAGAAGCTCGTTAGAGACCCAGTACTTC | CASSPRSSLETQYF | . | TRBV18 | . | TRBJ2-5
TGTGCCAGCAGAAATCCGCTCGGACGTGGAGGCTCCAAATATGGCTACACCTTC | CASRNPLGRGGSKYGYTF | . | TRBV7-2 | . | TRBJ1-2
TGTGCCAGCAGTTACTCCCGGTTACAAGAGACCCAGTACTTC | CASSYSRLQETQYF | . | TRBV6-5 | . | TRBJ2-5
TGTGCCAGCAGTACTCGGGACAGGGCTAACTATGGCTACACCTTC | CASSTRDRANYGYTF | TRBD1 | TRBV27 | . | TRBJ1-2
TGTGCCAGCAGTGTTCCGGGTCCCGGGGAGCTGTTTTTT | CASSVPGPGELFF | . | TRBV6-1 | . | TRBJ2-2
TGTGCCAGTAGTCCGACAGGCGCAGCCTACGAGCAGTACTTC | CASSPTGAAYEQYF | . | TRBV19 | . | TRBJ2-7
TGTGCCAGCAGTCCTAGCGGGACGGGCGGGGAGCTGTTTTTT | CASSPSGTGGELFF | TRBD2 | TRBV28 | . | TRBJ2-2
TGTGCCAGCAGTTTTCATCAGGGACAGGGGGCGTCCGGCTACACCTTC | CASSFHQGQGASGYTF | TRBD1 | TRBV28 | . | TRBJ1-2
TGTGCCAGCTCACGGGGGGGTAGTCAGCCCCAGCATTTT | CASSRGGSQPQHF | . | TRBV18 | . | TRBJ1-5
TGTGCCAGCAGGGGGGGCCCCAGACCCCGTACCTACAATGAGCAGTTCTTC | CASRGGPRPRTYNEQFF | . | TRBV27 | . | TRBJ2-1
TGTGCCAGCAGCTTAGAGACAGGAGTCTACGAGCAGTACTTC | CASSLETGVYEQYF | . | TRBV11-1 | . | TRBJ2-7
TGTGCCAGCAGCAATGCGGTGAACACTGAAGCTTTCTTT | CASSNAVNTEAFF | . | TRBV7-9 | . | TRBJ1-1
TGTGCCAGCAACTTGGGACAGGGAAGGGGAGATACGCAGTATTTT | CASNLGQGRGDTQYF | TRBD1 | TRBV5-6 | . | TRBJ2-3
TGTGCCAGCAGCAGTGCGGGGGCCTATGGCTACACCTTC | CASSSAGAYGYTF | . | TRBV6-5 | . | TRBJ1-2
TGCAGCGTTGTTTTCGGTGAGAGGGGAAACATTCAGTACTTC | CSVVFGERGNIQYF | . | TRBV29-1 | . | TRBJ2-4
TGTGCCAGCAGCTTACCCGGGACAACGAGGGATGAGCAGTTCTTC | CASSLPGTTRDEQFF | . | TRBV7-3 | . | TRBJ2-1
TGCGCCAGCAGCCAACACGGTGGGGAAAAACTGTTTTTT | CASSQHGGEKLFF | . | TRBV4-1 | . | TRBJ1-4
TGTGCCAGCAGGAGGGAGGGACAGGGGTACATTCAGTACTTC | CASRREGQGYIQYF | TRBD1 | TRBV28 | . | TRBJ2-4
TGTGCCTGGAGCCCAATGAGGTCGGGGCCCAGACAGTACTACGAGCAGTACTTC | CAWSPMRSGPRQYYEQYF | . | TRBV30 | . | TRBJ2-7
TGCGCCAGCAGCTTGGAGTCCGGCGGAGAGACCCAGTACTTC | CASSLESGGETQYF | . | TRBV5-1 | once | TRBJ2-5
TGCGCCAGCAGCCCCGGGACCTACAATCCTACGCAGTATTTT | CASSPGTYNPTQYF | . | TRBV5-1 | . | TRBJ2-3
TGTGCCAGCAGCTTGGAAAGGTTGGGCACTGAAGCTTTCTTT | CASSLERLGTEAFF | . | TRBV5-8 | . | TRBJ1-1
TGTGCCAGTAGTATAACTGGGGCAGGGGTTTACAATGAGCAGTTCTTC | CASSITGAGVYNEQFF | . | TRBV19 | . | TRBJ2-1
TGTGCCAGCAGCCGGGGAGCATTTGGAAACACCATATATTTT | CASSRGAFGNTIYF | . | TRBV11-2 | . | TRBJ1-3
TGTGCCAGCAAGGGTCTGTTCCCGGGCGAGCAGTACTTC | CASKGLFPGEQYF | . | TRBV25-1 | once | TRBJ2-7
TGCAGTGCTATCCATACCTACGAGCAGTACTTC | CSAIHTYEQYF | . | TRBV20-1 | . | TRBJ2-7
TGTGCCAGCAGCTTGGCCAGCGAGCAGTACTTC | CASSLASEQYF | . | TRBV5-4 | . | TRBJ2-7
TGTGCCAGCAGCTTTGGCCACGAGCAGTACTTC | CASSFGHEQYF | . | TRBV7-9 | . | TRBJ2-7
TGTGCCAGCAGCCCTCACCCCAGAGATGAGCAGTTCTTC | CASSPHPRDEQFF | . | TRBV11-3 | . | TRBJ2-1
TGTGCCAGCAGCCCGCGGGGGGCGGGAGGACCCCCTGAGCAGTTCTTC | CASSPRGAGGPPEQFF | TRBD2 | TRBV7-2 | . | TRBJ2-1
TGTGCCAGCAGCCAATCTCTTGGAAACACCATATATTTT | CASSQSLGNTIYF | . | TRBV14 | . | TRBJ1-3
TGTGCCAGCAGCTCGTGGGGAGTTATTAATTCACCCCTCCACTTT | CASSSWGVINSPLHF | . | TRBV7-2 | . | TRBJ1-6
TGTGCCAGCAGTTACGGACAGGGATTGACTGAAGCTTTCTTT | CASSYGQGLTEAFF | TRBD1 | TRBV6-5 | . | TRBJ1-1
TGTGCCAGCAGGGAGATCGGCGGCAACTATGGCTACACCTTC | CASREIGGNYGYTF | . | TRBV7-9 | . | TRBJ1-2
TGTGCCAGCGGCTACCTGACCTTCTCTGGGGCCAACGTCCTGACTTTC | CASGYLTFSGANVLTF | . | TRBV28 | . | TRBJ2-6
TGTGCCAGCAGCCTCCGACAAGGGGGGAACACTGAAGCTTTCTTT | CASSLRQGGNTEAFF | . | TRBV11-2 | . | TRBJ1-1
TGTGCCTGGACCGGGACAGGGGAAAATTCACCCCTCCACTTT | CAWTGTGENSPLHF | TRBD1 | TRBV30 | . | TRBJ1-6
TGTGCCAGCGAATTAAAGGGGGTCCGACGATTTCCCGGGGAGCTGTTTTTT | CASELKGVRRFPGELFF | . | TRBV7-8 | . | TRBJ2-2
TGTGCCAGCAGCTTTCCAGGGAATTATGGCTACACCTTC | CASSFPGNYGYTF | . | TRBV5-4 | . | TRBJ1-2
TGTGCCAGCAGCTTCAACACCGGGGAGCTGTTTTTT | CASSFNTGELFF | . | TRBV11-2 | . | TRBJ2-2
TGTGCCAGCAGTTACTCGACAGCCTCCTACAATGAGCAGTTCTTC | CASSYSTASYNEQFF | . | TRBV6-5 | few | TRBJ2-1
TGTGCCAGTAGTATAGGTCGGGACAGAGCTGAAGCTTTCTTT | CASSIGRDRAEAFF | TRBD1 | TRBV19 | . | TRBJ1-1
TGTGCCAGCAGTTCTCCGGGACTAGAGTTCCGGGAGACCCAGTACTTC | CASSSPGLEFRETQYF | TRBD2 | TRBV6-6 | . | TRBJ2-5
TGTGCCAGCAGCTTACATGGGAACACTGAAGCTTTCTTT | CASSLHGNTEAFF | . | TRBV11-2 | . | TRBJ1-1
TGCGCCAGCAGCCCTGACAGCTACAATGAGCAGTTCTTC | CASSPDSYNEQFF | . | TRBV5-1 | . | TRBJ2-1
TGTGCCAGCAGCTTAGGTTGGACAGGGATTACCTACGAGCAGTACTTC | CASSLGWTGITYEQYF | TRBD1 | TRBV11-2 | . | TRBJ2-7
TGTGCCAGCAGCCGGGACACGAGGTACGAGCAGTACTTC | CASSRDTRYEQYF | . | TRBV19 | few | TRBJ2-7
TGTGCCATCAGTGAGTCGGGAACAGATTATGGCTACACCTTC | CAISESGTDYGYTF | . | TRBV10-3 | . | TRBJ1-2